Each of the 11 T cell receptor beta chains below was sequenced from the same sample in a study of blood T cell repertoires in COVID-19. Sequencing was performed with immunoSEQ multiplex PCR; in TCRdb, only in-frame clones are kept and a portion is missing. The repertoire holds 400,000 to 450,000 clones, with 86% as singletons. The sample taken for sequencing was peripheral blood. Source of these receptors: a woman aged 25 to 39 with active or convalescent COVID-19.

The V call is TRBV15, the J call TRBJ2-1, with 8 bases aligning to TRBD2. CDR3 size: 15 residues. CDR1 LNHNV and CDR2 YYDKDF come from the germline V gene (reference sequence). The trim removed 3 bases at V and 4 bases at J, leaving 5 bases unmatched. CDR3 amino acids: CATSRGREGYNEQFF. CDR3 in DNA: TGTGCCACCAGCAGGGGTCGGGAGGGATACAATGAGCAGTTCTTC. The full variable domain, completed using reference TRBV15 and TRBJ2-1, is DAMVIQNPRYQVTQFGKPVTLSCSQTLNHNVMYWYQQKSSQAPKLLFHYYDKDFNNEADTPDNFQSRRPNTSFCFLDIRSPGLGDTAMYLCATSRGREGYNEQFFGPGTRLTVL.

CDR3 region: CAWTTGVNTGELFF. CDR3 nucleotide sequence: TGTGCCTGGACCACAGGGGTAAACACCGGGGAGCTGTTTTTT. V and J are TRBV30 and TRBJ2-2, with 7 bases fitting TRBD1. V lost 4 bases, J lost 2 bases, and 4 bases stayed unmatched. The CDR3 consists of 14 residues. Germline values: CDR1 GTSNPN, CDR2 SVGIG (reference sequence).

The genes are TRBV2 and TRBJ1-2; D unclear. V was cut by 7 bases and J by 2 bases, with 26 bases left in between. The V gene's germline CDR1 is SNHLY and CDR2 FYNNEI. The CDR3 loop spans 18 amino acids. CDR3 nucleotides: TGTGCCAGCACCAATGGGGAAGTGGGAGGGATCCCAAACTATGGCTACACCTTC. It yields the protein CASTNGEVGGIPNYGYTF.

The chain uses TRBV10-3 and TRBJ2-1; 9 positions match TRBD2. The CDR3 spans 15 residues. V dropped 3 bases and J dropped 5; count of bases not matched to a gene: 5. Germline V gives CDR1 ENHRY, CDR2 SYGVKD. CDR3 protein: CAISEGTSRDNEQFF. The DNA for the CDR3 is TGTGCCATCAGTGAAGGGACTAGCAGAGACAATGAGCAGTTCTTC.

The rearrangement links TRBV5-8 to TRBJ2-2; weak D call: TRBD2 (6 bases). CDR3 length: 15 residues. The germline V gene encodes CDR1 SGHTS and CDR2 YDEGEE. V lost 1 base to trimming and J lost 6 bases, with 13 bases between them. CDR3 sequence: CASSLRGSWAGELFF. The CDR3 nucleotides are TGTGCCAGCAGCTTGCGGGGGTCGTGGGCCGGGGAGCTGTTTTTT.

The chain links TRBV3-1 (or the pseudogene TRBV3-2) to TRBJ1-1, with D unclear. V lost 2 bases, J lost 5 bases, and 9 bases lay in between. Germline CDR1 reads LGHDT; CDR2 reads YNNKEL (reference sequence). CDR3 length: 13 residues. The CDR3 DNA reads TGTGCCAGCAGCCAACTGGGCAAAACTGAAGCTTTCTTT. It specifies CASSQLGKTEAFF.

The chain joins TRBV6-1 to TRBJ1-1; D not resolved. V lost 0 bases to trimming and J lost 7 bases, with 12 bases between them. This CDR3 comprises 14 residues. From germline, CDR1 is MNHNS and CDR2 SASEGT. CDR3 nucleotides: TGTGCCAGCAGTGAAGCGCACGGGTCTCGTGAAGCTTTCTTT. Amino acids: CASSEAHGSREAFF.

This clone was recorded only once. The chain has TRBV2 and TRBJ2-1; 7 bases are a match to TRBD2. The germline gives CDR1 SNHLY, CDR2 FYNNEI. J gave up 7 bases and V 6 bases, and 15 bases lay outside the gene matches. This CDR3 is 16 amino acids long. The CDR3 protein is CASRELATILLNEQFF. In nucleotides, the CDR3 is TGTGCCAGCAGGGAACTAGCGACCATCCTCCTTAATGAGCAGTTCTTC. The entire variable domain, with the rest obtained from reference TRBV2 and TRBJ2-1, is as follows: EPEVTQTPSHQVTQMGQEVILRCVPISNHLYFYWYRQILGQKVEFLVSFYNNEISEKSEIFDDQFSVERPDGSNFTLKIRSTKLEDSAMYFCASRELATILLNEQFFGPGTRLTVL.

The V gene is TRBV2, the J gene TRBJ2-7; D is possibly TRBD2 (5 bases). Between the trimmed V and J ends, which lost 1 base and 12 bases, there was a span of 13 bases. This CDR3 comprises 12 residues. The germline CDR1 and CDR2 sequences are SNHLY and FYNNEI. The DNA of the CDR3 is TGTGCCAGCAGTGAAGTCGGGGTAGCTCTGTACTTC. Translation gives CASSEVGVALYF. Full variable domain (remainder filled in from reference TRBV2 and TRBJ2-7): EPEVTQTPSHQVTQMGQEVILRCVPISNHLYFYWYRQILGQKVEFLVSFYNNEISEKSEIFDDQFSVERPDGSNFTLKIRSTKLEDSAMYFCASSEVGVALYFGPGTRLTVT.

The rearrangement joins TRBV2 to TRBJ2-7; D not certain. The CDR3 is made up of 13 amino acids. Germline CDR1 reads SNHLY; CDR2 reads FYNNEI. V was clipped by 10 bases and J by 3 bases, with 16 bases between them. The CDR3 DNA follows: TGTGCCATCGGAGACCCGTCCCGCTACGAGCAGTACTTC. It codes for CAIGDPSRYEQYF. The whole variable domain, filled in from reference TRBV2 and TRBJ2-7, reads EPEVTQTPSHQVTQMGQEVILRCVPISNHLYFYWYRQILGQKVEFLVSFYNNEISEKSEIFDDQFSVERPDGSNFTLKIRSTKLEDSAMYFCAIGDPSRYEQYFGPGTRLTVT.

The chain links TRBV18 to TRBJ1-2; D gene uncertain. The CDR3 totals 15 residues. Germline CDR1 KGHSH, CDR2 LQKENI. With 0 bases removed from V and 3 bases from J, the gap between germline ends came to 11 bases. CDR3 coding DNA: TGTGCCAGCTCACCACCCGGGGTCGTTGACTATGGCTACACCTTC. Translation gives CASSPPGVVDYGYTF.